This TCR beta chain originates from a study of cytomegalovirus exposure and HLA in healthy donors. Study information: The same platform used for the roughly 610 first-cohort repertoires was also used for the roughly 130 validation repertoires, as a later analysis reported. Study-wide points: Altogether, about 160 TCR beta chains were recorded as cytomegalovirus-associated. In vitro checks showed that three CMV-associated chains really do target CMV antigens.

In regard to this clone: Its antigen is unidentified.

The donors were part of the validation cohort, which consisted of some 120 subjects and was separate from the first cohort of 600 to 850 subjects. Only in-frame clones appear in the TCRdb table, and some are missing; sequencing was by immunoSEQ multiplex PCR. The table includes under 200,000 clones, less than 90% detected once. Germline V gives CDR1 SGHVS, CDR2 FNYEAQ. The CDR3 is 15 amino acids. Unmatched junction bases numbered 3, after V lost 3 bases and J lost 9 bases. The sequence was collected from a woman younger than 45 in good health and CMV-seronegative. V and J are TRBV7-6 and TRBJ2-1; 15 bases agree with TRBD2. Source material: PBMCs. For the CDR3, the DNA is TGTGCCAGCAGCTTGGGACTAGCGGGAGGAAGTGAGCAGTTCTTC. Protein product: CASSLGLAGGSEQFF.